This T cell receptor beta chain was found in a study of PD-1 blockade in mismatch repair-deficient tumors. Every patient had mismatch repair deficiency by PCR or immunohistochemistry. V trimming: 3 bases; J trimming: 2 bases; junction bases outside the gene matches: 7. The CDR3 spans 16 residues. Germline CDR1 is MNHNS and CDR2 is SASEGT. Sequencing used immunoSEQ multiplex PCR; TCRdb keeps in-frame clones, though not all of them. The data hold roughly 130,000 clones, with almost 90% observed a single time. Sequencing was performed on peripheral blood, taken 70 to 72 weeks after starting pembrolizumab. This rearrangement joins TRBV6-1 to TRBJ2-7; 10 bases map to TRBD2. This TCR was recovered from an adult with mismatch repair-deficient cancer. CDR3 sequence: CASSETSGSPAYEQYF. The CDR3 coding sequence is TGTGCCAGCAGTGAGACTAGCGGGTCCCCCGCCTACGAGCAGTACTTC.